Sequencing of this T cell receptor beta chain was carried out in a study of beta chain features in type 1 diabetes. Study findings and constraints: In type 1 diabetes patients, VDJ junctions had fewer insertions; deletions at these junctions were more frequent. Type 1 diabetes patients had TCRB CDR3s that were shorter (moderately but significantly so) in all four CD4+ subsets.

As regards this clone: The antigen is unknown.

The CDR3 loop spans 16 amino acids. Germline V CDR1 and CDR2: MNHEY, SVGAGI. V gave up 0 bases and J gave up 2 bases; unmatched junction bases: 5. Expressed TCRB transcripts got sequenced, as all isolated RNA was reverse transcribed. Using immunoSEQ multiplex PCR, the repertoire was profiled, and TCRdb retains in-frame clones only, with some absent. The table includes hundreds of thousands of clones, over 11% detected once. Isolation of CD4+ naive, central memory, regulatory and stem cell-like memory cells was achieved by sorting via CD45RO/CCR7/CD25/CD127/CD95/CD27. Purity exceeded 95% in all sorted populations.

This chain joins TRBV6-5 and TRBJ2-3; 7 bases line up with TRBD2. The clonotype was recovered from a man between 18 and 29 years old with type 1 diabetes. Sequenced input: naive CD4+ T cells from blood. CDR3 region: CASSYSTAGATDTQYF. The CDR3 DNA reads as TGTGCCAGCAGTTACTCGACGGCGGGAGCCACAGATACGCAGTATTTT.